The entry below describes one T cell receptor beta chain. Its target is unknown. The data belong to a study of CD8+ T cells in alopecia areata. Study at large: For the treated group, dosing was oral tofacitinib at 5 to 10 mg twice daily.

Broader study findings: Mouse data revealed clearer TCR sharing than patient data did, a gap possibly tied to HLA. Scalp sequencing captures resident alphabeta T cells of normal skin too.

Isolated RNA was reverse transcribed into cDNA used as the sequencing template. TCRdb keeps only in-frame clones here, not all; method: immunoSEQ multiplex PCR. The sample contains 100,000 to 150,000 clones, roughly 50% of which appear only once. This specimen was CD8+ T cells sorted from blood, taken at week 0. This clonotype originated in a human donor with alopecia areata.

This CDR3 reads CASSQEGQGRYSPLHF. The CDR3 DNA sequence: TGCGCCAGCAGCCAAGAAGGACAGGGGCGGTATTCACCCCTCCACTTT. The genes are TRBV4-1 and TRBJ1-6, with 9 bases fitting TRBD1. The CDR3 covers 16 residues. The J segment lost 8 bases and the V segment lost 0 bases, leaving 5 bases of the junction unmatched. Germline assignment: CDR1 MGHRA and CDR2 YSYEKL.